These 30 T cell receptor beta chains share one sample of origin, sequenced in a study of blood T cell repertoires in COVID-19. Assay used: immunoSEQ multiplex PCR; TCRdb lists only in-frame clones, some missing. The repertoire holds around 130,000 clones, with roughly 83% as singletons. The specimen sequenced was peripheral blood. The receptors stem from a woman aged 50 to 65 with acute or convalescent COVID-19.

A single count supports this clone. V and J are TRBV2 and TRBJ1-1, with 9 bases identical to TRBD1. The germline gives CDR1 SNHLY, CDR2 FYNNEI. Trimming at V came to 3 bases and at J to 4 bases, leaving 6 bases not matched to a gene. This CDR3 is 15 amino acids long. This CDR3 reads CASSDRLTGGTEAFF. The CDR3 DNA is TGTGCCAGCAGTGACCGCCTGACAGGGGGCACTGAAGCTTTCTTT. Full variable domain (missing parts from reference TRBV2 and TRBJ1-1): EPEVTQTPSHQVTQMGQEVILRCVPISNHLYFYWYRQILGQKVEFLVSFYNNEISEKSEIFDDQFSVERPDGSNFTLKIRSTKLEDSAMYFCASSDRLTGGTEAFFGQGTRLTVV.

This chain joins TRBV6-5 and TRBJ1-1, with a weak D call TRBD1 (5 bases). The CDR3 runs 12 residues. Looked up from germline, CDR1 is MNHEY and CDR2 is SVGAGI. Trimming cost V 11 bases and J 10 bases, with 20 bases left between them. CDR3 sequence (DNA): TGTGCCTCGTCAACTGGGGGGATTGGAGCTTTCTTT. This translates into CASSTGGIGAFF.

The rearrangement uses TRBV11-2 and TRBJ2-7; the match to TRBD1 covers 7 bases. Germline assignment: CDR1 SGHAT and CDR2 FQNNGV. Trimming cost V 5 bases and J 3 bases; bases outside gene matches: 10. CDR3 length equals 15 residues. In DNA form, the CDR3 reads TGTGCCAGCAGCACTTACAGGGGAAGGAGCTACGAGCAGTACTTC. Amino acids: CASSTYRGRSYEQYF.

In its sample, this clone was seen once. The chain joins TRBV28 to TRBJ1-2; D unclear. CDR1 is MDHEN, CDR2 SYDVKM, per germline. The CDR3 extends over 12 amino acids. Trimming cost V 5 bases and J 7 bases, with 11 bases left between them. The CDR3 protein is CASSRSFSGYTF. The CDR3 bases are TGTGCCAGCAGTCGTAGCTTCAGTGGCTACACCTTC.

The chain is built from TRBV28 and TRBJ2-3; 7 bases agree with TRBD1. CDR1 and CDR2 (germline): MDHEN, SYDVKM. CDR3 length: 21 amino acids. V was clipped by 2 bases and J by 0 bases; unmatched bases: 20. CDR3 protein: CASSLGFLGTAAASSTDTQYF. The CDR3 region has the DNA TGTGCCAGCAGTTTAGGATTCCTTGGGACAGCAGCAGCTTCTAGCACAGATACGCAGTATTTT.

This clone has just a few counts. The V and J genes are TRBV3-1 (or the pseudogene TRBV3-2) and TRBJ1-6; TRBD1 agrees at 11 bases. Germline CDR1 LGHDT, CDR2 YNNKEL (reference sequence). Losses at the gene ends were 4 bases for V and 5 bases for J; bases not matched to a gene: 10. The CDR3 runs 18 residues. The CDR3 loop is CASSLDRGLGVDNSPLHF. CDR3 nucleotide sequence: TGTGCCAGCAGCCTGGACAGGGGGCTAGGCGTGGATAATTCACCCCTCCACTTT.

This clone was observed once. This chain joins TRBV2 and TRBJ1-1; 8 bases line up with TRBD1. Germline values: CDR1 SNHLY, CDR2 FYNNEI. The CDR3 loop spans 14 amino acids. J gave up 4 bases and V 6 bases, and 7 bases lay outside the gene matches. CDR3 bases: TGTGCCAGCAGCCGACAGGGGCTTAGCACTGAAGCTTTCTTT. It specifies CASSRQGLSTEAFF.

The V gene is TRBV6-5, the J gene TRBJ2-3; 7 positions agree with TRBD1. Looked up from germline, CDR1 is MNHEY and CDR2 is SVGAGI. The CDR3 loop spans 14 amino acids. With V trimmed by 7 bases and J by 2 bases, 6 bases remained unmatched. This CDR3 is CASTLGQHTDTQYF. As DNA, the CDR3 is TGTGCCAGCACCTTGGGACAGCACACAGATACGCAGTATTTT.

V and J are TRBV25-1 and TRBJ1-2; D uncertain. The germline V gene encodes CDR1 MGHDK and CDR2 SYGVNS. The CDR3 runs 14 residues. V was clipped by 1 base and J by 7 bases, with 13 bases between them. The CDR3 region has the DNA TGTGCCAGCAGTGAATTAGGAGGGAAAGGTGGCTACACCTTC. It specifies CASSELGGKGGYTF.

The rearrangement joins TRBV28 to TRBJ2-2; D ambiguous. The V gene lost 3 bases and the J gene lost 4 bases, with 9 bases spanning the gap. Germline V lookup: CDR1 MDHEN, CDR2 SYDVKM. This CDR3 region has 14 residues. The CDR3 region has the DNA TGTGCCAGCAGTTTCGATAGAGTCACCGGGGAGCTGTTTTTT. As protein: CASSFDRVTGELFF.

By its share, this clone is medium-sized. V and J are TRBV15 and TRBJ1-1, with D maybe TRBD1 (6 bases). The CDR3 is 15 residues long. Germline-derived CDR1 and CDR2 are LNHNV and YYDKDF (reference sequence). With 0 bases removed from V and 4 bases from J, the gap between germline ends came to 12 bases. CDR3 nucleotides: TGTGCCACCAGCAGAGATTGGGGGCGCAGCACTGAAGCTTTCTTT. This gives the protein CATSRDWGRSTEAFF.

The gene calls are TRBV30 and TRBJ2-1; tentatively, D is TRBD2 (5 bases). The germline V gene encodes CDR1 GTSNPN and CDR2 SVGIG (reference sequence). The V and J ends lost 2 bases and 3 bases respectively, with 11 bases between them. There are 14 residues in the CDR3. Here the CDR3 DNA reads TGTGCCTGGAGTTCGAGGACTGGCTACAATGAGCAGTTCTTC. Its protein product is CAWSSRTGYNEQFF.

This clone was picked up a small number of times. The chain has TRBV2 and TRBJ1-2; unclear D gene. The CDR3 sequence is 12 residues long. V was cut by 8 bases and J by 5 bases, with 12 bases left in between. Germline CDR1 SNHLY, CDR2 FYNNEI. As DNA, the CDR3 is TGTGCCAGCGATCGGCAGACTTATGGCTACACCTTC. Its protein is CASDRQTYGYTF.

This clone was observed a handful of times. The chain joins TRBV6-1 to TRBJ1-2; D is perhaps TRBD1 (5 bases). The CDR3 has 14 residues. CDR1 is MNHNS and CDR2 is SASEGT in the germline V gene. V was pared by 2 bases and J by 3 bases, with 10 bases between. CDR3: CASSESWGHYGYTF. CDR3 bases: TGTGCCAGCAGTGAATCGTGGGGCCACTATGGCTACACCTTC.

The chain couples TRBV28 to TRBJ2-1, with D uncertain. V was clipped by 5 bases and J by 0 bases, with 8 bases between them. There are 14 residues in the CDR3. Germline V lookup: CDR1 MDHEN, CDR2 SYDVKM. Here the CDR3 reads CASSPPGSYNEQFF. CDR3 nucleotide sequence: TGTGCCAGCAGTCCCCCGGGCTCCTACAATGAGCAGTTCTTC.

The J gene is TRBJ1-1, the V gene TRBV2; 7 bases agree with TRBD1. V was pared by 0 bases and J by 2 bases, with 21 bases of the junction left unmatched. Germline CDR1 and CDR2: SNHLY and FYNNEI. The CDR3 loop spans 21 amino acids. The CDR3 region is CASSEAFPRGWDRKGNTEAFF. The CDR3 DNA reads as TGTGCCAGCAGTGAAGCTTTCCCCCGGGGCTGGGACAGAAAAGGAAACACTGAAGCTTTCTTT.

The chain couples TRBV19 to TRBJ2-3; D perhaps matches TRBD1 (7 bases). The CDR3 runs to 15 residues. Trimming stripped 4 bases from V and 0 bases from J, with 11 bases between. CDR1 is LNHDA and CDR2 is SQIVND in the germline V gene (reference sequence). The CDR3 DNA is TGTGCCAGTAGTACCAGGGGGACTAGCACAGATACGCAGTATTTT. Translated, it gives CASSTRGTSTDTQYF.

This chain uses TRBV11-3 with TRBJ2-7; possibly TRBD1 for D (5 bases). The CDR3 extends over 15 amino acids. V was pared by 4 bases and J by 0 bases, with 13 bases between. Germline V gene sequence: CDR1 SGHNT, CDR2 YENEEA. The CDR3 DNA follows: TGTGCCAGCAGCTATTTATCAGGGAACTCCTACGAGCAGTACTTC. Translating gives CASSYLSGNSYEQYF.

In the case of this clone: The germline gene is not matched at one end of the junction; a read error may be the cause. The CDR3 sequence: CATRDSRDTTDTQYF. CDR3 nucleotide sequence: TGTGCCACCAGAGATTCCCGGGACACCACAGATACGCAGTATTTT. The rearrangement joins TRBV24-1 to TRBJ2-3, with D possibly matching TRBD1 (6 bases). CDR1 and CDR2 from the germline V gene are KGHDR and SFDVKD. This CDR3 region has 15 residues.

This clone was observed once. The chain links TRBV19 to TRBJ1-5; 7 nucleotides align to TRBD1. With 0 bases clipped from V and 4 bases from J, the junction kept 3 bases outside the gene matches. The CDR3 sequence is 15 residues long. From germline, CDR1 is LNHDA and CDR2 SQIVND (reference sequence). Here the CDR3 DNA reads TGTGCCAGTAGTATAGAGAAGACAGGGAATCAGCCCCAGCATTTT. Amino acids: CASSIEKTGNQPQHF.

The chain combines TRBV5-1 with TRBJ2-7, with 11 bases aligning to TRBD2. V lost 4 bases, J lost 0 bases, and 3 bases stayed unmatched. The length of the CDR3 is 15 residues. The V gene's germline CDR1 is SGHRS and CDR2 YFSETQ. CDR3 loop: CASSVGLAVSYEQYF. CDR3 DNA: TGCGCCAGCAGCGTGGGACTAGCGGTCTCCTACGAGCAGTACTTC. The complete variable domain, with remaining parts taken from reference TRBV5-1 and TRBJ2-7, reads KAGVTQTPRYLIKTRGQQVTLSCSPISGHRSVSWYQQTPGQGLQFLFEYFSETQRNKGNFPGRFSGRQFSNSRSEMNVSTLELGDSALYLCASSVGLAVSYEQYFGPGTRLTVT.

This sequence joins TRBV30 and TRBJ2-3; TRBD2 is a possible D gene (6 bases). The CDR3 covers 14 residues. Trimming left V 3 bases short and J 0 bases short, with 10 bases between. Germline V gene lookup returns CDR1 GTSNPN and CDR2 SVGIG (reference sequence). CDR3 amino acids: CAWSGGTSTDTQYF. The CDR3 bases are TGTGCCTGGAGCGGGGGTACTAGCACAGATACGCAGTATTTT.

This clone was observed a handful of times. V and J are TRBV2 and TRBJ1-6; 9 nucleotides match TRBD1. V was pared by 3 bases and J by 8 bases, with 14 bases of the junction left unmatched. CDR3 length: 18 amino acids. Germline V lookup: CDR1 SNHLY, CDR2 FYNNEI. The CDR3 reads CASSEGLPGQGQHSPLHF. CDR3 DNA sequence: TGTGCCAGCAGTGAGGGCCTCCCGGGACAGGGCCAACATTCACCCCTCCACTTT.

Note on this clone: Other DNA sequences in the same sample also yield this CDR3. V usage is TRBV5-1 and J usage is TRBJ2-2, with D unclear. The CDR3 runs 13 residues. Germline CDR1 is SGHRS and CDR2 is YFSETQ. The germline V and J ends were trimmed by 0 bases and 4 bases, with 4 bases remaining between them. CDR3 bases: TGCGCCAGCAGCTTGGACAGCACCGGGGAGCTGTTTTTT. Amino acid sequence: CASSLDSTGELFF.

The rearrangement links TRBV12-3 or TRBV12-4 to TRBJ1-1, with D perhaps TRBD1 (6 bases). Trimming left V 7 bases short and J 4 bases short, with 13 bases between. CDR3 length: 13 amino acids. As DNA, the CDR3 is TGTGCCAGCACTCGTAAAGGGGGCACTGAAGCTTTCTTT. Protein sequence: CASTRKGGTEAFF.

The chain joins TRBV11-2 to TRBJ2-2, with D possibly TRBD1 on 7 matching bases. This CDR3 is 15 amino acids long. Trimming pared 7 bases from V and 4 bases from J, leaving 16 bases between. The germline V gene encodes CDR1 SGHAT and CDR2 FQNNGV. CDR3 sequence reads: CASTSRRGPTGELFF. The CDR3 region has the DNA TGTGCCAGCACCAGTCGGAGGGGGCCCACCGGGGAGCTGTTTTTT.

The chain employs TRBV27 and TRBJ1-1; TRBD1 matches at 7 bases. The CDR3 length is 16 residues. CDR1 MNHEY and CDR2 SMNVEV come from the germline V gene (reference sequence). The junction had 5 bases not matched to a gene; V was cut back by 0 bases and J by 1 base. The CDR3 loop reads CASSLSTGLRNTEAFF. The DNA for the CDR3 is TGTGCCAGCAGTTTATCGACAGGGCTTCGGAACACTGAAGCTTTCTTT.

The CDR3 loop is CASGLVPGYSNQPQHF. The CDR3 region has the DNA TGTGCTAGTGGTTTGGTACCAGGATATAGCAATCAGCCCCAGCATTTT. This chain connects TRBV12-5 to TRBJ1-5, with D unresolved. The germline V gene encodes CDR1 LGHNT and CDR2 FRNRAP. The CDR3 covers 16 residues. The V end lost 0 bases, the J end lost 0 bases, and 9 bases lay between the germline ends. The complete variable domain, with remaining parts taken from reference TRBV12-5 and TRBJ1-5, reads DARVTQTPRHKVTEMGQEVTMRCQPILGHNTVFWYRQTMMQGLELLAYFRNRAPLDDSGMPKDRFSAEMPDATLATLKIQPSEPRDSAVYFCASGLVPGYSNQPQHFGDGTRLSIL.

V is TRBV5-1 and J is TRBJ2-7, with TRBD1 matching 8 bases. The V and J ends lost 3 bases and 7 bases, in that order; junction bases with no gene match: 6. The CDR3 has 13 amino acids. Germline V lookup: CDR1 SGHRS, CDR2 YFSETQ. CDR3 nucleotides: TGCGCCAGCAGCTCGAGCAGGGGGCGGGAGCAGTACTTC. Amino acids: CASSSSRGREQYF.

The V gene is TRBV29-1, the J gene TRBJ1-2; 8 bases fit TRBD1. The germline V gene has CDR1 SQVTM and CDR2 ANQGSEA. Unmatched junction bases numbered 9, after V lost 6 bases and J lost 3 bases. CDR3 length: 14 amino acids. The CDR3 here is CSVQTRGRDYGYTF. For the CDR3, the DNA is TGCAGCGTGCAAACCAGGGGGCGCGACTATGGCTACACCTTC.